This T cell receptor beta chain appears in the sequencing data of a study of CXCR3-negative and CXCR3-positive naive CD8 T cells. The CDR3 runs 15 residues. Germline assignment: CDR1 MGHRA and CDR2 YSYEKL. The libraries of TRB cDNA were prepared using 5' RACE with UMI labels. TCRdb re-called the 5' RACE reads; every CDR3 protein appears as one record, without DNA. The specimen's table records about 45,000 distinct CDR3 sequences. Specimen: naive CXCR3- CD8+ T cells from blood. Subset here: CD45RO-CCR7+CD27+CD95- naive CD8+ T cells lacking CXCR3 (TNR3-). The chain recombines TRBV4-1 with TRBJ2-7; TCRdb calls TRBD1, which cannot be checked without DNA. This clonotype was sampled from a human donor in good health. Some clones in this sample may be carry-over from other donors' samples. CDR3 sequence reads: CASSQDRGQAYEQYF.